This record covers a single T cell receptor (beta chain). Its antigen is undetermined. The data were obtained in a study of yellow fever vaccine responses in identical twins. Study findings and constraints: Twins' vaccine T cell responses were reported to seem partly convergent and partly personalized.

Via MiXCR, TCRdb re-called the RT-PCR reads, giving one row per CDR3 protein. This sample has roughly 18,000 distinct CDR3 sequences, with roughly three fifths found just once. The sample here was T cells from blood (PBMCs), unsorted or a sorted subset (not recorded which), taken before or after yellow fever vaccination (not recorded which). This TCR was sampled from a woman younger than 35 who received the yellow fever vaccine.

The CDR3 DNA follows: TGTGCCAGCGTAAACAGTCCGAACACCGGGGAGCTGTTTTTT. It codes for CASVNSPNTGELFF. The chain has TRBV28 and TRBJ2-2; D gene unclear. The CDR3 is 14 amino acids. V dropped 8 bases and J dropped 0 bases, with 10 bases sitting between them. Looked up from germline, CDR1 is MDHEN and CDR2 is SYDVKM. The full variable domain, rest sourced from reference TRBV28 and TRBJ2-2, is DVKVTQSSRYLVKRTGEKVFLECVQDMDHENMFWYRQDPGLGLRLIYFSYDVKMKEKGDIPEGYSVSREKKERFSLILESASTNQTSMYLCASVNSPNTGELFFGEGSRLTVL.